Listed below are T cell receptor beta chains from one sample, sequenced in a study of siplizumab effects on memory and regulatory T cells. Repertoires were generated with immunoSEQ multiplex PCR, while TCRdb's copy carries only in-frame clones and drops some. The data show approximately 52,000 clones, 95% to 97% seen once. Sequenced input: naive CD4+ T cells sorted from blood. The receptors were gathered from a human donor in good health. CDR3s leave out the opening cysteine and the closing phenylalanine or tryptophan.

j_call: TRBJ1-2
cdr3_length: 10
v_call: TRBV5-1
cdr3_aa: ASSIGQYGYT

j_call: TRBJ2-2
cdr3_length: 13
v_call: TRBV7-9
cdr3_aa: ASSLGQGAPGELF

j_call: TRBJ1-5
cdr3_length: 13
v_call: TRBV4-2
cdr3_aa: ASSQVGPGKQPQH

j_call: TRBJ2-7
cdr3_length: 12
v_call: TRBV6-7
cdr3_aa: ASSYGLVYYEQY

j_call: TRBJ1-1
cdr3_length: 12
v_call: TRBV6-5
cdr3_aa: ASSFPDSGAEAF

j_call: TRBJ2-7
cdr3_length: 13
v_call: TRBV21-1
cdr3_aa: ASSKLAGVSYEQY

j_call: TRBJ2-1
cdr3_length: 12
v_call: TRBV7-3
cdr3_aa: ASSAGQTYNEQF

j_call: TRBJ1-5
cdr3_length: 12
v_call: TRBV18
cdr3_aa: ASSLQGEGQPQH

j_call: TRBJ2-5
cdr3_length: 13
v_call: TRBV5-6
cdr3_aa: ASSLVVQGPETQY

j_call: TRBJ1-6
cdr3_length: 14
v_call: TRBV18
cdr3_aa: ASSPISGSYNSPLH

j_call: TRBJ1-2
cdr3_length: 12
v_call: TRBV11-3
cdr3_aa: ASSLTVQGEGYT

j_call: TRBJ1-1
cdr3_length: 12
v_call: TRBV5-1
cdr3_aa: ASSSGTGSTEAF

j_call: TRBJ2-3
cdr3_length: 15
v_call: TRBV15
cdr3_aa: ATSRGSGRGSTDTQY

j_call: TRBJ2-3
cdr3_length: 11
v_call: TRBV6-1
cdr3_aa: ASSVGGPDTQY

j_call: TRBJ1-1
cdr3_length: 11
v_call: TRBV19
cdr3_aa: ASSMNRNTEAF

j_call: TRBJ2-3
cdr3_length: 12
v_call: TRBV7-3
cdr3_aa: ASSSAGFADTQY

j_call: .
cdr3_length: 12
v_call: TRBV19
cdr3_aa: ASSGDRASYEQY

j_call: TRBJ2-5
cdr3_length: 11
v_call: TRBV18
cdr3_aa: ASRITVGETQY

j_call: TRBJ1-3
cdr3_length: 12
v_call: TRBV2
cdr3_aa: ASSGRSPGYTIY

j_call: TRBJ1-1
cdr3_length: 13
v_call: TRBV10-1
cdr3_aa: ASLRQGPMNTEAF

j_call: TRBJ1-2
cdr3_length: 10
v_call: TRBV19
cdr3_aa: ASSIRPYGYT

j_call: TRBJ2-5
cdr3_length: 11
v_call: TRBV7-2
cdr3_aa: ASSLSGQETQY

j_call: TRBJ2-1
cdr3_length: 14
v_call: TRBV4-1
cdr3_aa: ASSRTKREAYNEQF

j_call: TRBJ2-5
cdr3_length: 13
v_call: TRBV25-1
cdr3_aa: ASSDLTGVGETQY

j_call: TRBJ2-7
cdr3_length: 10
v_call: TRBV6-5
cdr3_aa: ASSYGRDEQY

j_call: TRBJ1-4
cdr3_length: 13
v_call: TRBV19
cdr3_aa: ASSTQGADLEKLF

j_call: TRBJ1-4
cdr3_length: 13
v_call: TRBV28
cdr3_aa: ASSLVRATNEKLF

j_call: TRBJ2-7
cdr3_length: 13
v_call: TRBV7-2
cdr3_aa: ASSLFASGGYEQY

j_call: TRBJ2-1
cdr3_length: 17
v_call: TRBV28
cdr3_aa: ASSLTGTGRWGPYNEQF

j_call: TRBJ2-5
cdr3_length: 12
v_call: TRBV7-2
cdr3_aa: ASRLRGAQETQY

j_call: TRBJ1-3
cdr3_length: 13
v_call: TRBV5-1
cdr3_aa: ASSLEAYSGNTIY

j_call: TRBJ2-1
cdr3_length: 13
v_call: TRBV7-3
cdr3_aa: ASSFDRGSYNEQF

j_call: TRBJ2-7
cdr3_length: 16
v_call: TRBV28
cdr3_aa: ASSIQRLGQESSYEQY

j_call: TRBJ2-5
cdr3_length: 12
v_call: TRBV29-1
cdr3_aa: SAEAGVVHETQY

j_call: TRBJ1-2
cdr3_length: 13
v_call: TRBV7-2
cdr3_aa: ASSTDRGLSDGYT

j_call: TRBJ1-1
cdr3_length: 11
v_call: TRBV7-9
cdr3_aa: ASSLGGIWAAF

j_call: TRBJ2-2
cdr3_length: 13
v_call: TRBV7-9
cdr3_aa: ASSLIQPNAGELF

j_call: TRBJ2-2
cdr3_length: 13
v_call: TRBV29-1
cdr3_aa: SVVGLAGNTGELF

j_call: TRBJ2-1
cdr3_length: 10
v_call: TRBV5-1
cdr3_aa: ASSYDSNEQF

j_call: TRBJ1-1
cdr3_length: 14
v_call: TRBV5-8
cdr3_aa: ASSLRVGQGGSQAF

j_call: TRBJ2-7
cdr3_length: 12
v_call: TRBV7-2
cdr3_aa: ASSFSDMTYEQY

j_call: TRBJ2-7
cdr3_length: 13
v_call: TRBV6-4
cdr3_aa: ASSYSFGIAYEQY